The 8 T cell receptor beta chains in this list originate from one sample, sequenced in a study of beta chain features in type 1 diabetes. Notes on the study in general: TCRB CDR3s from Type 1 diabetes patients were moderately but significantly shorter in all four CD4+ subsets.

These receptors have no identified antigens. What was sequenced were expressed TCRB transcripts, since all of the isolated RNA had been reverse transcribed. The repertoire was sequenced with immunoSEQ multiplex PCR; TCRdb's copy has only in-frame clones and lacks some. The table includes a few hundred thousand clones, about 15% detected once. The sequenced sample was naive CD4+ T cells from blood. The receptors derive from a man aged 18 to 30 with type 1 diabetes.

This clone appeared a few times. The chain couples TRBV6-6 to TRBJ2-2; D is undetermined. CDR3 length equals 13 residues. From germline, CDR1 is MNHNY and CDR2 SVGAGI (reference sequence). Trimming stripped 5 bases from V and 3 bases from J, with 7 bases between. Here the CDR3 DNA reads TGTGCCAGCAGTCGAGGCGACACCGGGGAGCTGTTTTTT. Amino acids: CASSRGDTGELFF.

The rearrangement uses TRBV5-1 and TRBJ2-3; no firm D call. Looked up from germline, CDR1 is SGHRS and CDR2 is YFSETQ. Trimming took 2 bases from V and 0 from J, leaving 7 bases between them. The CDR3 extends over 14 amino acids. The DNA of the CDR3 is TGCGCCAGCAGCTTCGACTCTAGCACAGATACGCAGTATTTT. Amino acid sequence: CASSFDSSTDTQYF. Full variable domain (remainder filled in from reference TRBV5-1 and TRBJ2-3): KAGVTQTPRYLIKTRGQQVTLSCSPISGHRSVSWYQQTPGQGLQFLFEYFSETQRNKGNFPGRFSGRQFSNSRSEMNVSTLELGDSALYLCASSFDSSTDTQYFGPGTRLTVL.

The chain has TRBV4-1 and TRBJ2-3, with 7 bases matching TRBD2. Germline V gene data show CDR1 as MGHRA and CDR2 as YSYEKL. V gave up 2 bases and J gave up 0 bases; unmatched junction bases: 5. The CDR3 runs to 16 residues. CDR3: CASSQLAVPSTDTQYF. The CDR3 region has the DNA TGCGCCAGCAGCCAACTAGCGGTTCCTAGCACAGATACGCAGTATTTT.

The chain uses TRBV29-1 and TRBJ1-5; TRBD1 matches 8 bases. J was trimmed by 1 base and V by 4 bases; bases with no gene match: 3. This CDR3 region has 14 residues. CDR1 is SQVTM and CDR2 is ANQGSEA in the germline V gene. The CDR3 nucleotides read TGCAGCGTTGTTCAGGGGGCAAGCAATCAGCCCCAGCATTTT. Residues: CSVVQGASNQPQHF.

The gene calls are TRBV19 and TRBJ1-1; D remains ambiguous. Looked up from germline, CDR1 is LNHDA and CDR2 is SQIVND (reference sequence). The CDR3 is 14 amino acids. Trimming cost V 4 bases and J 0 bases, with 9 bases left between them. DNA of the CDR3: TGTGCCAGTAGTAACAGACGGATGAACACTGAAGCTTTCTTT. This encodes CASSNRRMNTEAFF.

This clone has a handful of counts. This rearrangement joins TRBV5-1 to TRBJ1-4; 9 nucleotides match TRBD1. The CDR3 runs to 14 residues. Germline V gene data show CDR1 as SGHRS and CDR2 as YFSETQ. V lost 4 bases to trimming and J lost 8 bases; unmatched junction nucleotides: 6. The CDR3 region has the DNA TGCGCCAGCAGCGCCGGGACAGGGCGCGAAAAACTGTTTTTT. Translation gives CASSAGTGREKLFF.

This chain joins TRBV27 and TRBJ1-5; TRBD1 matches at 8 bases. J was trimmed by 4 bases and V by 4 bases; bases with no gene match: 3. Germline lookup yields CDR1 MNHEY and CDR2 SMNVEV (reference sequence). The CDR3 is 14 residues long. CDR3 nucleotide sequence: TGTGCCAGCAGTTCCCGACAGGGGAATCAGCCCCAGCATTTT. Translated, it gives CASSSRQGNQPQHF.

This clone came up a few times. V is TRBV27 and J is TRBJ1-2; TRBD1 matches at 7 bases. In germline, CDR1 is MNHEY, CDR2 SMNVEV (reference sequence). V shed 5 bases and J 3 bases; nucleotides not matched to a gene: 12. CDR3 length: 16 residues. The CDR3: CASSAIPGQFYYGYTF. The CDR3 DNA follows: TGTGCCAGCAGTGCCATACCGGGACAGTTTTACTATGGCTACACCTTC.